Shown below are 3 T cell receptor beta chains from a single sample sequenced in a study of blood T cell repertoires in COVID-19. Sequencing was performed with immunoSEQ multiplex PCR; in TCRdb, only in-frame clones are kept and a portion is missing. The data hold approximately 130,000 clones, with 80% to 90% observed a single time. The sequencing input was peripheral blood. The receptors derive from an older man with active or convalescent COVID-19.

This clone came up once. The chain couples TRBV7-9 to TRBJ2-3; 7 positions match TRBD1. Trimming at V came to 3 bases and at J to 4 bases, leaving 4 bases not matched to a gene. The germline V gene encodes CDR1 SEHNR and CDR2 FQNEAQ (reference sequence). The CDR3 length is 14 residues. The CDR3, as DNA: TGTGCCAGCAGCTTCACAGGGGAAGCAGATACGCAGTATTTT. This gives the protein CASSFTGEADTQYF.

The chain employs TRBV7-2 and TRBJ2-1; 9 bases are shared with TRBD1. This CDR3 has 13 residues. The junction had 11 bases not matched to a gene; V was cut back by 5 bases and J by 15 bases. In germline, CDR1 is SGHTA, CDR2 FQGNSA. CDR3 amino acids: CASSNGTGLFPFF. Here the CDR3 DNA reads TGTGCCAGCAGCAACGGGACAGGGCTCTTCCCGTTCTTC.

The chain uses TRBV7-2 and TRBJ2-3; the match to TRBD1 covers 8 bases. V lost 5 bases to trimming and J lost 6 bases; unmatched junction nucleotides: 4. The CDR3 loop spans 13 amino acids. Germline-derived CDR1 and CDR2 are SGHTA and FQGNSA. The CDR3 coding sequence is TGTGCCAGCAGCGGACAGGGTTGGGATACGCAGTATTTT. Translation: CASSGQGWDTQYF. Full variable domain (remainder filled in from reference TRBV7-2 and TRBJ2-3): GAGVSQSPSNKVTEKGKDVELRCDPISGHTALYWYRQSLGQGLEFLIYFQGNSAPDKSGLPSDRFSAERTGGSVSTLTIQRTQQEDSAVYLCASSGQGWDTQYFGPGTRLTVL.